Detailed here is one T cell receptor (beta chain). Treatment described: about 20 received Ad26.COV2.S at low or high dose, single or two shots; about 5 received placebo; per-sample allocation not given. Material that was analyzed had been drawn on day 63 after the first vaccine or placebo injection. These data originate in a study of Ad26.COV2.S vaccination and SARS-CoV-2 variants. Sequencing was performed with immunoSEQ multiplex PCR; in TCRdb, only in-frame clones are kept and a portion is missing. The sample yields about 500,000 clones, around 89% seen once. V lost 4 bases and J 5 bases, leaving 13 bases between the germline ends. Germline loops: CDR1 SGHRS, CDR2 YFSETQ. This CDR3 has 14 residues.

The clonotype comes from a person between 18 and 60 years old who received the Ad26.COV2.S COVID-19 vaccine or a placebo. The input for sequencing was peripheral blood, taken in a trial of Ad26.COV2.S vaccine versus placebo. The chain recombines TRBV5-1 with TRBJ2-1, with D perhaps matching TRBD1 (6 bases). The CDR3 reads CASSIYREDNEQFF. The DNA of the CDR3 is TGCGCCAGCAGCATTTACAGGGAAGACAATGAGCAGTTCTTC.